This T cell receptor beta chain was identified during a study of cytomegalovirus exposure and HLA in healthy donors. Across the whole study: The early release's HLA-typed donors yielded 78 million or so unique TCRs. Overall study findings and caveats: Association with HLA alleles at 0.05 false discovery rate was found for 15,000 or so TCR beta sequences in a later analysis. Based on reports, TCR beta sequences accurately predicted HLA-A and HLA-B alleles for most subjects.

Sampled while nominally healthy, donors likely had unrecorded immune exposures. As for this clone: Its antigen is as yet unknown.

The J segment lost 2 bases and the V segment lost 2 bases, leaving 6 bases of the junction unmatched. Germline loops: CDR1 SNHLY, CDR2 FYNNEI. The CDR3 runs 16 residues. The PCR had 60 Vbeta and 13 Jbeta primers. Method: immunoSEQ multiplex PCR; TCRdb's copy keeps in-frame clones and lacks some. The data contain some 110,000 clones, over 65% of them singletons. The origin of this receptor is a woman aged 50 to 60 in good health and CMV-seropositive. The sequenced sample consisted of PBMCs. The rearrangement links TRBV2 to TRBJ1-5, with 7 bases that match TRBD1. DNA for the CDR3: TGTGCCAGCAGTGAAAAGGGGGCCGCTCGCAATCAGCCCCAGCATTTT. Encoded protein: CASSEKGAARNQPQHF.